The sequence of this T cell receptor (beta chain) was determined in a study of CD8+CD57+ T cells in acquired aplastic anemia. Study summary: An average of approximately 3.2 ug of DNA was obtained from sorted CD4+ and CD8+ cells. Overall study findings and caveats: Researchers reported that CD8+ Simpson's diversity was not significantly different in patients versus controls. Patients and controls had in common 25 to 30 CD8+ CDR3 sequences.

Genomic DNA constituted the template upon which TCR beta VDJ and CDR3 profiling was performed. TCRdb reprocessed the reads with MiXCR, giving one entry per CDR3 protein. Of 250,000 to 300,000 distinct CDR3 sequences listed, approximately 55% are singletons. The CDR3 covers 14 residues. The V gene end was trimmed by 3 bases and the J gene end by 1 base; junction bases not matched to a gene: 2. Per the germline V gene, CDR1 is LNHDA and CDR2 is SQIVND (reference sequence). Comment on this clonotype: Its specificity is unknown.

The V call is TRBV19, the J call TRBJ1-2; TRBD1 matches at 7 bases. Sequenced input: sorted CD4+, CD8+, or CD8+CD57+ T cells (not recorded which) from PBMCs. This TCR was sampled from a human donor with severe aplastic anemia or a healthy control (not recorded which). DNA for the CDR3: TGTGCCAGTAGTATCGGGACAGTTAACTATGGCTACACCTTC. Its protein product is CASSIGTVNYGYTF.